This TCR delta chain was retrieved from a study of Vδ1+ human thymocytes. CDR3 length: 17 amino acids. Germline V gene data show CDR1 as TSWWSYY and CDR2 as QGS. Trimming removed 9 bases from V and 3 bases from J; junction bases left unmatched: 16. Study results and caveats: Unlike peripheral blood Vdelta1+ controls, thymic delta-chain sequences included about 20% Vdelta2 and few Vdelta3. Highly polyclonal TRG and TRD repertoires with Gaussian CDR3 length distributions appeared in thymus. TRG sequences recurred across donors, whereas TRD sequences stayed essentially private.

Sequences come from RNA converted to cDNA by reverse transcription. Pooled V-gene forward primers with one constant-region reverse primer generated the CDR3 amplicons by multiplex PCR. TCRdb re-processed the multiplex PCR reads using CATT. The sample lists about 75,000 delta-chain clones; 30% to 40% were seen once. Turning to this clone: Its antigen remains unknown.

Sorted Vdelta1+ thymocytes were about 97% to 99.6% pure. The clonotype originates from a boy younger than two who had congenital heart surgery. The chain is built from TRDV1 and TRDJ1; 10 bases align to TRDD3. The sequenced material came from Vdelta1+ gamma-delta thymocytes from the thymus. Subset described: FACS-sorted CD3+ TCRalphabeta- TCRVdelta1+ TCRVdelta2- thymocytes. The CDR3 DNA is TGTGCTCTGGAGAGAGGGTGGGGGATACAATTCCCCGATAAACTCATCTTT. Translation: CALERGWGIQFPDKLIF.